The rows below give T cell receptor beta chains drawn from one sample of a study of early T cells in non-severe SARS-CoV-2 infection. TCRdb reanalysed the 5' RACE reads using MiXCR and keeps one entry per CDR3 protein. The profile shows 55,000 to 75,000 distinct CDR3 sequences, more than 9% of them singletons. Material for sequencing was whole blood. The receptor set was obtained from an adult who was a healthcare worker with PCR-confirmed SARS-CoV-2 infection or an uninfected control (not recorded which). Both conserved end residues are part of each CDR3. D genes are given only for firm matches. Only part of the rows carry a size: once, few, many, or a class if the clone is expanded.

D gene,V gene,clone size,J gene,CDR3 protein,CDR3 DNA
-,TRBV28,many,TRBJ1-1,CASKHGRAGTEAFF,TGTGCCAGCAAGCACGGCCGAGCGGGTACTGAAGCTTTCTTT
TRBD1,TRBV7-8,-,TRBJ1-2,CASSPRTGGYGYTF,TGTGCCAGCAGCCCCCGGACAGGGGGATATGGCTACACCTTC
TRBD1,TRBV7-2,many,TRBJ1-6,CASSSRTGAYSPLHF,TGTGCCAGCAGCTCCCGGACAGGGGCCTATTCACCCCTCCACTTT
-,TRBV19,-,TRBJ2-3,CASSIALTGLFTDTQYF,TGTGCCAGTAGTATAGCATTAACGGGACTCTTCACAGATACGCAGTATTTT
-,TRBV20-1,-,TRBJ1-4,CSAARTVSNEKLFF,TGCAGTGCTGCCCGGACAGTTTCTAATGAAAAACTGTTTTTT
TRBD2,TRBV19,few,TRBJ2-5,CASSISPPGGQETQYF,TGTGCCAGTAGTATCTCTCCTCCGGGGGGTCAAGAGACCCAGTACTTC
-,TRBV28,-,TRBJ2-5,CASSSTGSQETQYF,TGTGCCAGCAGTTCCACAGGGAGCCAAGAGACCCAGTACTTC
TRBD1,TRBV20-1,many,TRBJ2-1,CSARQGETYNEQFF,TGCAGTGCTAGGCAGGGGGAAACCTACAATGAGCAGTTCTTC
-,TRBV6-2/TRBV6-3,many,TRBJ2-6,CASRLASGANVLTF,TGTGCCAGCAGACTCGCTAGTGGGGCCAACGTCCTGACTTTC
TRBD1,TRBV7-8,many,TRBJ1-2,CASSPRVPTGGSGYTF,TGTGCCAGCAGCCCCCGTGTCCCGACAGGGGGCTCTGGCTACACCTTC
-,TRBV10-3,few,TRBJ1-4,CASNRDLNEKLFF,TGTGCCTCCAATCGGGACCTAAATGAAAAACTGTTTTTT
TRBD2,TRBV25-1,few,TRBJ2-5,CASSETRLAGVETQYF,TGTGCCAGCAGTGAGACAAGACTAGCGGGGGTGGAGACCCAGTACTTC
-,TRBV4-1,few,TRBJ2-2,CASRRVGETGELFF,TGCGCCAGCAGACGTGTAGGGGAAACCGGGGAGCTGTTTTTT
-,TRBV7-2,many,TRBJ1-5,CASSPGRPSNQPQHF,TGTGCCAGCAGCCCCGGCAGGCCGAGCAATCAGCCCCAGCATTTT
-,TRBV7-2,many,TRBJ1-1,CASSPNRALNTEAFF,TGTGCCAGCAGCCCCAACAGGGCCTTGAACACTGAAGCTTTCTTT
TRBD1,TRBV27,-,TRBJ2-3,CASSLSRNTGVGQYF,TGTGCCAGCAGTTTATCCAGGAACACAGGGGTAGGGCAGTATTTT
TRBD2,TRBV5-1,-,TRBJ2-3,CASTLSGGASDTQYF,TGCGCCAGCACCCTTAGCGGGGGGGCGTCAGATACGCAGTATTTT
-,TRBV7-3,-,TRBJ2-5,CASSFFGGGETQYF,TGTGCCAGCAGCTTCTTCGGGGGCGGAGAGACCCAGTACTTC
-,TRBV9,-,TRBJ1-6,CASSLNLGNSPLHF,TGTGCCAGCAGCCTGAATCTTGGGAATTCACCCCTCCACTTT
TRBD2,TRBV7-2,-,TRBJ2-1,CASSRRVVAGKDNEQFF,TGTGCCAGCAGCCGCCGGGTGGTAGCGGGGAAGGATAATGAGCAGTTCTTC
TRBD2,TRBV10-2,-,TRBJ2-5,CASSDSSGGILETQYF,TGCGCCAGCAGTGATAGTAGCGGGGGGATTTTAGAGACCCAGTACTTC
-,TRBV6-5,few,TRBJ1-6,CASSYRPSPWGSPLHF,TGTGCCAGCAGTTACCGGCCTAGCCCTTGGGGTTCACCCCTCCACTTT
TRBD2,TRBV12-3/TRBV12-4,many,TRBJ2-3,CASSSGTSGEYSTDTQYF,TGTGCCAGCAGTTCAGGGACTAGCGGGGAGTATAGCACAGATACGCAGTATTTT
TRBD2,TRBV4-1,-,TRBJ2-1,CASSATSGGSYEQFF,TGCGCCAGCAGCGCGACTAGCGGGGGGTCCTATGAGCAGTTCTTC
-,TRBV10-3,few,TRBJ2-1,CAISELSTGSSYNEQFF,TGTGCCATCAGTGAGTTATCTACAGGGAGCTCCTACAATGAGCAGTTCTTC
-,TRBV18,few,TRBJ1-1,CASSPLELNTEAFF,TGTGCCAGCTCACCACTTGAGTTGAACACTGAAGCTTTCTTT
-,TRBV20-1,-,TRBJ1-5,CSARQGVQPQHF,TGCAGTGCTAGACAGGGAGTCCAGCCCCAGCATTTT
-,TRBV12-3/TRBV12-4,few,TRBJ2-5,CASSLLTSQETQYF,TGTGCCAGCAGTTTATTAACCTCTCAAGAGACCCAGTACTTC
TRBD1,TRBV18,many,TRBJ1-6,CASSPRTGTGENSPLHF,TGTGCCAGCTCACCACGTACCGGGACAGGGGAGAATTCACCCCTCCACTTT
-,TRBV30,-,TRBJ1-2,CAWSLHVSLYGYTF,TGTGCCTGGAGCCTCCATGTCAGCCTCTATGGCTACACCTTC
TRBD2,TRBV5-4,-,TRBJ2-3,CASSLVGGGGTDTQYF,TGTGCCAGCAGCTTGGTCGGGGGAGGGGGCACAGATACGCAGTATTTT
-,TRBV5-1,many,TRBJ2-3,CASSPSGGTSLDTQYF,TGCGCCAGCAGCCCATCAGGCGGGACTTCTTTAGATACGCAGTATTTT
TRBD2,TRBV7-9,many,TRBJ2-3,CASSSHLRGGPDTQYF,TGTGCCAGCAGCTCGCACTTGCGGGGGGGGCCAGATACGCAGTATTTT
-,TRBV11-2,many,TRBJ2-1,CASSPSGGNEQFF,TGTGCCAGCAGTCCATCCGGCGGCAATGAGCAGTTCTTC
-,TRBV28,many,TRBJ2-4,CASSPRSRDLMTKNIQYF,TGTGCCAGCAGTCCACGAAGTAGGGATCTTATGACCAAAAACATTCAGTACTTC
-,TRBV29-1,many,TRBJ2-1,CSVEDGSVYNEQFF,TGCAGCGTTGAAGATGGTTCGGTTTACAATGAGCAGTTCTTC
-,TRBV5-1,-,TRBJ1-3,CASSLDQGPVHF,TGCGCCAGCAGCTTGGATCAGGGGCCGGTTCATTTT
TRBD1,TRBV7-9,-,TRBJ1-2,CASSLAGGRYGYTF,TGTGCCAGCAGCTTAGCAGGGGGCCGCTATGGCTACACCTTC
TRBD1,TRBV7-8,few,TRBJ2-6,CASSPGTGTSSGANVLTF,TGTGCCAGCAGCCCCGGGACAGGGACATCCTCTGGGGCCAACGTCCTGACTTTC
TRBD1,TRBV7-2,-,TRBJ1-1,CASRITGQLNTEAFF,TGTGCCAGCAGGATTACGGGACAGTTGAACACTGAAGCTTTCTTT
-,TRBV12-3/TRBV12-4,-,TRBJ1-2,CASRPTRRAPYGYTF,TGTGCCAGCCGACCGACGCGGAGGGCTCCCTATGGCTACACCTTC
-,TRBV29-1,few,TRBJ1-5,CSVAGNSNQPQHF,TGCAGCGTTGCCGGTAATAGCAATCAGCCCCAGCATTTT
-,TRBV3-1,few,TRBJ1-2,CATSNRALANYGYTF,TGTGCCACTTCGAACAGGGCCTTAGCTAACTATGGCTACACCTTC
-,TRBV25-1,few,TRBJ1-6,CASGPGHYNSPLHF,TGTGCCAGTGGGCCAGGGCACTATAATTCACCCCTCCACTTT
-,TRBV2,few,TRBJ2-3,CASSPRGPRTDTQYF,TGTGCCAGCAGCCCGCGCGGACCGCGCACAGATACGCAGTATTTT
-,TRBV18,few,TRBJ1-3,CASSPLAGARGNTIYF,TGTGCCAGCTCACCACTAGCCGGGGCGCGAGGAAACACCATATATTTT
-,TRBV20-1,-,TRBJ1-2,CSAKQGFYGYTF,TGCAGTGCTAAACAGGGCTTCTATGGCTACACCTTC
-,TRBV5-1,many,TRBJ1-1,CASSFFGLSNTEAFF,TGCGCCAGCAGCTTCTTTGGCCTGTCGAACACTGAAGCTTTCTTT
-,TRBV6-6,-,TRBJ2-1,CASSKQYNEQFF,TGTGCCAGCAGTAAACAGTACAATGAGCAGTTCTTC
-,TRBV6-6,few,TRBJ2-2,CASTRNTGELFF,TGTGCCAGCACCAGGAACACCGGGGAGCTGTTTTTT
-,TRBV5-1,many,TRBJ2-5,CASSLAAQETQYF,TGCGCCAGCAGCTTGGCAGCACAAGAGACCCAGTACTTC